These 11 T cell receptor beta chains were all obtained from the same sample, sequenced in a study of shared clonotypes between healthy human individuals. The assay was immunoSEQ multiplex PCR, and TCRdb's table has in-frame clones only and misses some. Of 700,000 or so clones in the sample, about two thirds were seen once. The specimen was memory CD4+ T cells sorted from blood. Subset in this sample: CD45RA-negative fraction. The source of these receptors is a woman aged 30 to 39 in good health.

This rearrangement joins TRBV6-5 to TRBJ2-7; D perhaps matches TRBD2 (5 bases). CDR3 length: 14 amino acids. Trimming pared 2 bases from V and 12 bases from J, leaving 20 bases between. Germline V gene lookup returns CDR1 MNHEY and CDR2 SVGAGI. The CDR3 DNA is TGTGCCAGCAGTTACCAGGAGGTGAGCGGCCTATGGTACTTC. It is translated as CASSYQEVSGLWYF.

The chain couples TRBV29-1 to TRBJ1-1, with a tentative D call TRBD1 (6 bases). V dropped 4 bases and J dropped 9 bases, with 18 bases sitting between them. The CDR3 has 13 amino acids. The germline gives CDR1 SQVTM, CDR2 ANQGSEA. The CDR3 nucleotides are TGCAGCGTTGTCCGGCGGGGGCCGGATAAAGCTTTCTTT. Its translation: CSVVRRGPDKAFF. The full variable domain, rest sourced from reference TRBV29-1 and TRBJ1-1, is SAVISQKPSRDICQRGTSLTIQCQVDSQVTMMFWYRQQPGQSLTLIATANQGSEATYESGFVIDKFPISRPNLTFSTLTVSNMSPEDSSIYLCSVVRRGPDKAFFGQGTRLTVV.

This rearrangement joins TRBV13 to TRBJ2-5; no firm D call. V was clipped by 5 bases and J by 5 bases, with 15 bases between them. There are 14 residues in the CDR3. Germline-derived CDR1 and CDR2 are PRHDT and FYEKMQ (reference sequence). CDR3 in DNA: TGTGCCAGCAGCGGGTACCGGCCCGTGGAGACCCAGTACTTC. It is translated as CASSGYRPVETQYF.

The V gene is TRBV27, the J gene TRBJ2-3, with D maybe TRBD1 (6 bases). This CDR3 is built from 15 residues. CDR1 is MNHEY and CDR2 is SMNVEV in the germline V gene (reference sequence). Trimming left V 3 bases short and J 9 bases short, with 19 bases between. The CDR3 is CASSFSTDLRGTQYF. CDR3 in DNA: TGTGCCAGCAGTTTTTCCACGGACCTCAGGGGAACGCAGTATTTT.

This clone occurred a few times. V is TRBV6-1 and J is TRBJ1-3; possibly TRBD1 for D (5 bases). Trimming removed 3 bases at V and 0 bases at J, with 9 bases between. The CDR3 loop spans 15 amino acids. Germline CDR1 is MNHNS and CDR2 is SASEGT. The CDR3 here is CASSEDTSSGNTIYF. CDR3 nucleotide sequence: TGTGCCAGCAGTGAGGACACCAGCTCTGGAAACACCATATATTTT.

The genes are TRBV7-3 and TRBJ1-2; possible D gene TRBD1, 6 bases. Germline V gene data show CDR1 as SGHTA and CDR2 as FQGTGA. The germline V and J ends were trimmed by 5 bases and 4 bases, with 14 bases remaining between them. The CDR3 is made up of 14 amino acids. The CDR3 sequence is CASSRDTSTYGYTF. Written as DNA, the CDR3 is TGTGCCAGCAGCCGGGACACTTCCACCTATGGCTACACCTTC.

In DNA form, the CDR3 reads TGTGCCAGCATCCCTGGGGGGACCGTCTACGAGCAGTACTTC. It encodes CASIPGGTVYEQYF. The chain has TRBV28 and TRBJ2-7, with TRBD2 as a possible D gene (6 bases). Germline V gene data show CDR1 as MDHEN and CDR2 as SYDVKM. Trimming took off 7 bases at V and 3 bases at J, with 16 bases between the two ends. The length of the CDR3 is 14 residues.

The V gene is TRBV25-1, the J gene TRBJ2-7; 11 bases are shared with TRBD2. The length of the CDR3 is 17 residues. CDR1 and CDR2 (germline): MGHDK, SYGVNS. The trim removed 2 bases at V and 6 bases at J, leaving 12 bases unmatched. CDR3 nucleotides: TGTGCCAGCAGTGAAGTGGCGCCTAGCGGGAGGTCGGGCGAGCAGTACTTC. Translated: CASSEVAPSGRSGEQYF.

This clone was seen only once. This chain uses TRBV28 with TRBJ1-4; tentative D call: TRBD1 (6 bases). V shed 6 bases and J shed 5 bases, with 19 bases lying between them. The length of the CDR3 is 16 residues. Germline V CDR1 and CDR2: MDHEN, SYDVKM. CDR3 amino acids: CASRDRYRSKNEKLFF. The DNA of the CDR3 is TGTGCCAGCAGGGACAGATACCGGAGTAAAAATGAAAAACTGTTTTTT.

The genes are TRBV5-1 and TRBJ2-3, with D possibly TRBD2 on 5 matching bases. This CDR3 region has 16 residues. Deletions cut 0 bases from V and 1 base from J, with 12 bases between. Looked up from germline, CDR1 is SGHRS and CDR2 is YFSETQ. The CDR3 coding sequence is TGCGCCAGCAGCTTGGCCCAAGGGAGTGGCACAGATACGCAGTATTTT. This sequence encodes CASSLAQGSGTDTQYF.

DNA of the CDR3: TGTGCCAGCAGTAACCGACAGGGGACCTACGAGCAGTACTTC. Translated: CASSNRQGTYEQYF. The chain recombines TRBV28 with TRBJ2-7; 8 positions agree with TRBD1. Germline CDR1 is MDHEN and CDR2 is SYDVKM. V lost 5 bases, J lost 2 bases, and 5 bases stayed unmatched. The CDR3 is 14 residues long.